This T cell receptor (beta chain) was captured in a study of CD8 T cells in Susac syndrome. Notes on the study in general: TCR sequencing and HLA analysis covered a relatively small number of individuals.

The RNA input was roughly 0.45 to 1 ug, and it was reverse transcribed with random hexamers. TCRdb passed the immunoSEQ multiplex PCR reads through MiXCR, listing each CDR3 protein once. The table includes more than 150,000 distinct CDR3 sequences, around 95% detected once. From blood CD8+ and CD4+ T cells, the TCR beta chain was sequenced. The multiple sclerosis control group consisted of treatment-naive patients whose relapsing-remitting disease, which was either stable or active, fulfilled revised McDonald criteria. The CDR3 has 14 amino acids. V lost 3 bases to trimming and J lost 0 bases, with 8 bases between them. Germline V gene lookup returns CDR1 MNHEY and CDR2 SMNVEV (reference sequence). This clonotype was seen only a few times. Its antigen is unknown.

The origin of this receptor is a human donor with multiple sclerosis. The chain recombines TRBV27 with TRBJ1-1; tentative D call: TRBD1 (6 bases). The sequencing input was CD8+ T cells from PBMCs. The CDR3 region has the DNA TGTGCCAGCAGTTTCGGGGGCATGAACACTGAAGCTTTCTTT. This encodes CASSFGGMNTEAFF.